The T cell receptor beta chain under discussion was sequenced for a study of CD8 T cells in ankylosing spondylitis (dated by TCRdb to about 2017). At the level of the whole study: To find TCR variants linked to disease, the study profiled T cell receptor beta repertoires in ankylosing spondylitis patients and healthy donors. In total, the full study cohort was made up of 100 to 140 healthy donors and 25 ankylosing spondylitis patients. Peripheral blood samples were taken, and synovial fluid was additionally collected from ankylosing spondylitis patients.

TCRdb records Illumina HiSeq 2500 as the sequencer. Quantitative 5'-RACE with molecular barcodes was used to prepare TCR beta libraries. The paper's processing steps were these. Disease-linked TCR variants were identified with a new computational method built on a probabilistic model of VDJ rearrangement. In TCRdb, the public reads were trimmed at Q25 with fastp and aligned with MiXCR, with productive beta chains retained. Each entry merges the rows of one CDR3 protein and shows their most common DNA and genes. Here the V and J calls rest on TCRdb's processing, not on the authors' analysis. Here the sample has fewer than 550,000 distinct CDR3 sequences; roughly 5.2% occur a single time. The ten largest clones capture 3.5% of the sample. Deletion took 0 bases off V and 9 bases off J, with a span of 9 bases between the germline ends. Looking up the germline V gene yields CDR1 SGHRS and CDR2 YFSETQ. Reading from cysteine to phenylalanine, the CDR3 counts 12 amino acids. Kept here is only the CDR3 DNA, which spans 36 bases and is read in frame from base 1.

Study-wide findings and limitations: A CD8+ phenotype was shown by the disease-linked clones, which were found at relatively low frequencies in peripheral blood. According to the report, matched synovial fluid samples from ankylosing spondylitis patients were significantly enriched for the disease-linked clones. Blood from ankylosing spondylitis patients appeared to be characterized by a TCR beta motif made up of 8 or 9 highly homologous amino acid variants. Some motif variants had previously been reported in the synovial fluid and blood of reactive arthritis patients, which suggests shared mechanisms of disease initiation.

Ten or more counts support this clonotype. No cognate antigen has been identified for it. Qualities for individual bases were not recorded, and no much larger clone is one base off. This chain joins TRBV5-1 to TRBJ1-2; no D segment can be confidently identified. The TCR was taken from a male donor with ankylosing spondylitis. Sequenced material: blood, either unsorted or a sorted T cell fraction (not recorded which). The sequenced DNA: TGCGCCAGCAGCTTGGAGGCGGGCCGCTACACCTTC. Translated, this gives CASSLEAGRYTF.